This TCR beta chain derives from a study of T cells in Graves' hyperthyroidism and ophthalmopathy. Study-level background: Once the initial diagnosis was made, peripheral blood was obtained before any treatment.

This clonotype was observed at least ten times. Its antigen remains unknown. The investigators amplified TCR beta CDR3 regions from RNA transcripts. Carried out on the TCR CDR3, a first-round RT-PCR used the HTBI primer set. TCRdb recomputed calls from the multiplex PCR reads with MiXCR, one row per CDR3 protein. Among a few hundred thousand distinct CDR3 sequences, over 15% were seen once, and the ten largest hold 17%. The study based diagnoses on clinical symptoms, serum thyroxine and TRAb, thyroid ultrasound and orbital computed tomography. Broader study findings: In blood, most of the thyroid clonotypes expanded above 0.001 were also present. In validation, the model predicted ophthalmopathy. These predictions came a median 6.5 months before onset.

V was pared by 2 bases and J by 6 bases, with 8 bases between. CDR3 length equals 13 residues. Germline CDR1 reads MDHEN; CDR2 reads SYDVKM. The sequence was collected from a woman aged 18 to 35 with Graves' ophthalmopathy. The genes are TRBV28 and TRBJ2-1; a possible D gene is TRBD1 (6 bases). Sequencing was carried out using blood. The CDR3 sequence is CASSLGQTNEQFF. CDR3 sequence (DNA): TGTGCCAGCAGTTTAGGACAGACCAATGAGCAGTTCTTC.